The TCR beta chain under discussion was sequenced for a study of CD8 T cells in ankylosing spondylitis (dated by TCRdb to about 2017). In terms of the full investigation: T cell receptor beta repertoires were profiled in healthy donors and ankylosing spondylitis patients so that disease-linked TCR variants could be found. The full study cohort was made up of about 25 ankylosing spondylitis patients and about a hundred healthy donors. Peripheral blood was sampled, and synovial fluid was additionally collected from ankylosing spondylitis patients. General findings and caveats noted by the study authors: A CD8+ phenotype was shown by the disease-linked clones, which were found at relatively low frequencies in peripheral blood. The disease-linked clones were reported as significantly enriched in matched synovial fluid samples from ankylosing spondylitis patients. A TCR beta motif of 7 or 8 highly homologous amino acid variants appeared characteristic of blood from ankylosing spondylitis patients. Some motif variants had previously been reported in the synovial fluid and blood of reactive arthritis patients, which suggests shared mechanisms of disease initiation.

A note on this clonotype: This clone's antigen is unknown. No much larger clonotype is one base removed from it; base qualities were not supplied.

The cysteine opens and the phenylalanine closes a CDR3 of 15 amino acids. Left in the record is the CDR3 DNA by itself, 45 bases read in frame from the first base. In the germline V gene, CDR1 corresponds to SGHRS and CDR2 to YFSETQ. V and J are truncated by 3 bases and 2 bases respectively, leaving an intervening sequence of 15 bases. TCRdb shows the sequencer as Illumina HiSeq 2500. Quantitative 5'-RACE with molecular barcodes was the method used to prepare the TCR beta libraries. The authors' analysis ran thus. A new computational method, built on a probabilistic model of VDJ rearrangement, was used to identify disease-linked TCR variants. TCRdb passed the public sequencing reads through fastp at Q25 and MiXCR, retaining productive beta sequences. All rows with the same CDR3 protein become a single entry with the most common DNA and genes. The V and J calls reflect TCRdb's pipeline rather than the authors' work. The sample records a few hundred thousand distinct CDR3 sequences, roughly 20% of which are singletons. The ten largest clones add up to 13% of the sample.

The source material was blood, either unsorted or a sorted T cell fraction (not recorded which). The receptor chain draws on TRBV5-1 and TRBJ2-7; a tentative D call is TRBD1 (5 bases match). The sequence was collected from a male donor with ankylosing spondylitis or in good health (not recorded which). At the DNA level, the sequence is TGCGCCAGCAGCTATTTCGAACAGGTCCCCTACGAGCAGTACTTC. Translated, it gives CASSYFEQVPYEQYF. The CDR3 plus the reference TRBV5-1 and TRBJ2-7 genes for the other parts give the full variable domain: KAGVTQTPRYLIKTRGQQVTLSCSPISGHRSVSWYQQTPGQGLQFLFEYFSETQRNKGNFPGRFSGRQFSNSRSEMNVSTLELGDSALYLCASSYFEQVPYEQYFGPGTRLTVT.